A single sample gave rise to the 5 T cell receptor beta chains below, sequenced in a study of vaccination and CD4 T cells after COVID-19. No antigens are known for them. Described treatment: approximately 10-day PBMC culture with coronavirus spike peptide pools or control peptides (ViraFEST assay). Sequence data for DNA of cultured CD4+ T cells were generated by the Oncomine TCR Beta short-read assay. TCRdb re-analysed the PCR reads in MiXCR, keeping a single row per CDR3 protein. The top ten clones hold 32% of a sample with some 8,600 distinct CDR3 sequences, 60% of them seen once. The sample was CD4+ T cells from blood, cultured in vitro. These receptors were collected from a human donor who had recovered from COVID-19.

This clonotype was seen a handful of times. This rearrangement joins TRBV21-1 to TRBJ2-5; TRBD1 is taken as the D call from the table, unchecked against the DNA. TRBV21-1 is described as a pseudogene. The CDR3 spans 16 residues. CDR3 DNA sequence: TGTGCCAGCAGGAAAGGGGCAGGGGGACTCCAAGAGACCCAGTACTTC. Translation: CASRKGAGGLQETQYF.

This chain links TRBV2 with TRBJ2-2; the D gene is possibly TRBD1 (5 bases). There are 16 residues in the CDR3. In germline, CDR1 is SNHLY, CDR2 FYNNEI. Trimming left V 3 bases short and J 1 base short, with 12 bases between. CDR3 coding DNA: TGTGCCAGCAGTGAGGTTGGGGCAAGGAACACCGGGGAGCTGTTTTTT. It is translated as CASSEVGARNTGELFF. The whole variable domain, remainder taken from reference TRBV2 and TRBJ2-2, is EPEVTQTPSHQVTQMGQEVILRCVPISNHLYFYWYRQILGQKVEFLVSFYNNEISEKSEIFDDQFSVERPDGSNFTLKIRSTKLEDSAMYFCASSEVGARNTGELFFGEGSRLTVL.

This chain uses TRBV9 with TRBJ2-5; D is undetermined. V was pared by 0 bases and J by 5 bases, with 8 bases between. The CDR3 runs 13 residues. Germline V gene sequence: CDR1 SGDLS, CDR2 YYNGEE. For the CDR3, the DNA is TGTGCCAGCAGCGTAGGCCCTGTGGAGACCCAGTACTTC. Its translation is CASSVGPVETQYF.

The chain links TRBV20-1 to TRBJ1-1, with D hard to call. CDR1 is DFQATT, CDR2 SNEGSKA, per germline (reference sequence). The CDR3 totals 10 residues. Trimming took off 5 bases at V and 7 bases at J, with 8 bases between the two ends. The chain's CDR3 is CSAGLVEAFF. In DNA, the CDR3 is TGCAGTGCTGGGTTGGTTGAAGCTTTCTTT.

The V call is TRBV7-9, the J call TRBJ2-7; either TRBD1 or TRBD2 may fit D (6 bases each). Germline V CDR1 and CDR2: SEHNR, FQNEAQ (reference sequence). The V end lost 5 bases, the J end lost 2 bases, and 13 bases lay between the germline ends. The CDR3 runs 14 residues. CDR3 in amino acids: CASSTGTRTYEQYF. The CDR3 DNA is TGTGCCAGCAGCACAGGGACTCGTACCTACGAGCAGTACTTC.